Following are 22 T cell receptor beta chains from one sample sequenced in a study of control samples from healthy donors and cancer patients (dated by TCRdb to 2020 to 2021). Libraries were constructed by the immunoSEQ multiplex PCR assay. As stored in TCRdb, this immuneACCESS dataset retains in-frame rearrangements with V and J assigned. A fraction of the clones does not appear; measured against another copy, unresolved V genes explain less than half of the discrepancy, and the remainder lacks a known reason. The sample table shows just over 150,000 clones, and just under 95% are seen once. The ten largest account for 7.5% to 8.5% of the sample. Sequences were obtained from blood. The source of these receptors is a middle-aged woman in good health.

For this clone: At one of its ends the junction is not consistent with the germline gene, which may arise from a read error. The genes are TRBV5-1 and TRBJ2-1; 7 positions agree with TRBD2. The CDR3 contains 11 residues. Germline loops: CDR1 SGHRS, CDR2 YFSETQ. CDR3 in amino acids: CASSYGLDRVF. The CDR3 coding sequence is TGCGCCAGCAGCTACGGACTAGATCGGGTCTTC.

DNA for the CDR3: TGCGCCAGCAGCCAACAATCAGGGGTTGGAAACACCATATATTTT. Encoded protein: CASSQQSGVGNTIYF. The chain joins TRBV4-3 to TRBJ1-3; weak D call: TRBD1 (6 bases). V lost 2 bases to trimming and J lost 3 bases, with 11 bases between them. From germline, CDR1 is LGHNA and CDR2 YSLEER. The CDR3 runs 15 residues.

The chain has TRBV15 and TRBJ2-3; 8 positions agree with TRBD2. The CDR3 runs to 15 residues. With V trimmed by 1 base and J by 6 bases, 6 bases remained unmatched. Germline V lookup: CDR1 LNHNV, CDR2 YYDKDF (reference sequence). CDR3: CATSRGGLAIDTQYF. Written as DNA, the CDR3 is TGTGCCACCAGCAGAGGAGGACTAGCAATCGATACGCAGTATTTT.

The chain recombines TRBV5-6 with TRBJ1-2; D may be TRBD1 (6 bases). The CDR3 covers 13 residues. With 4 bases removed from V and 4 bases from J, the gap between germline ends came to 11 bases. Germline-derived CDR1 and CDR2 are SGHDT and YYEEEE. The CDR3 nucleotides read TGTGCCAGCAGCCTCACCAGGGGCTATGGCTACACCTTC. Translated, it gives CASSLTRGYGYTF.

J is TRBJ1-6 and V is TRBV7-2; TRBD1 aligns across 7 bases. CDR1 and CDR2 from the germline V gene are SGHTA and FQGNSA. CDR3 length equals 16 residues. V trimming: 1 base; J trimming: 7 bases; junction bases outside the gene matches: 7. The CDR3 region has the DNA TGTGCCAGCAGCTTAGGGACAGGCTGGAACAATTCACCCCTCCACTTT. It encodes CASSLGTGWNNSPLHF.

The rearrangement joins TRBV7-9 to TRBJ2-7; D is perhaps TRBD1 (5 bases). Germline V CDR1 and CDR2: SEHNR, FQNEAQ (reference sequence). This CDR3 comprises 12 residues. V lost 4 bases, J lost 4 bases, and 8 bases lay in between. In nucleotides, the CDR3 is TGTGCCAGCAGCTCGCAGGGTTACGAGCAGTACTTC. It yields the protein CASSSQGYEQYF.

This clone has more than one count but fewer than ten. V and J are TRBV25-1 and TRBJ2-7; D not certain. Germline-derived CDR1 and CDR2 are MGHDK and SYGVNS. This CDR3 contains 13 residues. With 3 bases removed from V and 4 bases from J, the gap between germline ends came to 10 bases. The CDR3, as DNA: TGTGCCAGCAGTGAGGTGGGCCAATACGAGCAGTACTTC. Its protein product is CASSEVGQYEQYF.

The rearrangement joins TRBV27 to TRBJ1-4; D remains unclear. Germline V lookup: CDR1 MNHEY, CDR2 SMNVEV (reference sequence). V was clipped by 8 bases and J by 5 bases, with 18 bases between them. CDR3 size: 15 residues. CDR3 sequence reads: CASGLSLYINEKLFF. The CDR3 DNA reads as TGTGCCAGCGGACTCTCCCTATATATCAATGAAAAACTGTTTTTT.

The sample holds a few counts of this clone. The chain employs TRBV11-3 and TRBJ2-5, with TRBD2 identical over 13 bases. The ends lost 5 bases at V and 5 bases at J; junction bases unmatched: 8. The germline CDR1 and CDR2 sequences are SGHNT and YENEEA. This CDR3 comprises 16 residues. CDR3 loop: CASSTRTSGGGETQYF. DNA for the CDR3: TGTGCCAGCAGCACCCGGACTAGCGGGGGTGGTGAGACCCAGTACTTC. The whole variable domain, remainder taken from reference TRBV11-3 and TRBJ2-5, is EAGVVQSPRYKIIEKKQPVAFWCNPISGHNTLYWYLQNLGQGPELLIRYENEEAVDDSQLPKDRFSAERLKGVDSTLKIQPAELGDSAVYLCASSTRTSGGGETQYFGPGTRLLVL.

For the CDR3, the DNA is TGTGCCAGCAGCGGCTGGGGAGAGGACGGCTACACCTTC. This encodes CASSGWGEDGYTF. The gene calls are TRBV7-9 and TRBJ1-2; no clear D. This CDR3 has 13 residues. Trimming removed 5 bases at V and 8 bases at J, with 15 bases between. Germline lookup yields CDR1 SEHNR and CDR2 FQNEAQ (reference sequence).

This clone showed up just once. The chain carries TRBV6-1 and TRBJ1-5; 7 positions agree with TRBD1. CDR3 length: 20 residues. V shed 2 bases, J shed 1 base, and the junction held 17 bases outside the gene matches. Germline CDR1 MNHNS, CDR2 SASEGT. CDR3 region: CASSESSNKRGRASNQPQHF. CDR3 nucleotide sequence: TGTGCCAGCAGTGAAAGTAGCAACAAAAGGGGGCGGGCGAGCAATCAGCCCCAGCATTTT.

This clone was seen a few times. V is TRBV5-4 and J is TRBJ2-7, with 10 nucleotides matching TRBD2. With 7 bases clipped from V and 4 bases from J, the junction kept 8 bases outside the gene matches. The CDR3 extends over 14 amino acids. Germline CDR1 reads SGHNT; CDR2 reads YYREEE (reference sequence). CDR3 in amino acids: CASGNSGRSYEQYF. The CDR3 DNA reads TGTGCCAGCGGAAATAGCGGGAGGTCTTACGAGCAGTACTTC.

V gene TRBV29-1 combines with J gene TRBJ2-5, with D perhaps assigned TRBD1 or TRBD2 (5 bases each). The germline gives CDR1 SQVTM, CDR2 ANQGSEA. The ends were cut back, 7 bases at V and 3 bases at J, with 12 bases in the middle. The CDR3 has 12 residues. The CDR3 DNA reads as TGCAGCGAAGGGACGGCGGAAGAGACCCAGTACTTC. It specifies CSEGTAEETQYF.

This clone was seen a handful of times. The V call is TRBV6-5, the J call TRBJ1-6, with 8 bases matching TRBD1. The V segment lost 4 bases and the J segment 8 bases; nucleotides outside the gene matches: 7. The CDR3 is made up of 15 amino acids. CDR1 is MNHEY, CDR2 SVGAGI, per germline. For the CDR3, the DNA is TGTGCCAGCAGTTCCGTAGACAGGGGATATTCACCCCTCCACTTT. It codes for CASSSVDRGYSPLHF.

The chain carries TRBV7-3 and TRBJ1-2; 7 nucleotides align to TRBD1. The germline V gene has CDR1 SGHTA and CDR2 FQGTGA. Losses at the gene ends were 1 base for V and 8 bases for J; bases not matched to a gene: 4. The CDR3 covers 13 residues. CDR3 DNA sequence: TGTGCCAGCAGCTTAAATACAGGGGAAGGCTACACCTTC. Translating it yields CASSLNTGEGYTF.

The chain is built from TRBV27 and TRBJ2-7; 7 bases match TRBD1. V shed 6 bases, J shed 5 bases, and the junction held 13 bases outside the gene matches. The CDR3 has 15 amino acids. Germline-derived CDR1 and CDR2 are MNHEY and SMNVEV (reference sequence). The CDR3 DNA sequence: TGTGCCAGCAGCATAGGGGGCATCAGGTTCCACGAGCAGTACTTC. Translating it yields CASSIGGIRFHEQYF.

As regards this clone: In the same sample, other DNA sequences code for this CDR3. The J gene is TRBJ1-1, the V gene TRBV6-2 or TRBV6-3; D is ambiguous. CDR1 and CDR2 (germline): MNHEY, SVGEGT. CDR3 size: 13 residues. The V gene lost 4 bases and the J gene lost 2 bases, with 8 bases spanning the gap. The CDR3 DNA follows: TGTGCCAGCAGTTTAATCCCAAACACTGAAGCTTTCTTT. It is translated as CASSLIPNTEAFF.

The chain couples TRBV30 to TRBJ1-6; the D is unclear. The ends were cut back, 3 bases at V and 10 bases at J, with 19 bases in the middle. This CDR3 region has 15 residues. Germline-derived CDR1 and CDR2 are GTSNPN and SVGIG (reference sequence). In DNA, the CDR3 is TGTGCCTGGAGCAATTGGCCCGGGGAAGAATCACCCCTCCACTTT. As protein: CAWSNWPGEESPLHF.

The chain links TRBV2 to TRBJ2-1; D perhaps matches TRBD2 (5 bases). Germline V gene data show CDR1 as SNHLY and CDR2 as FYNNEI. Deletions cut 7 bases from V and 7 bases from J, with 8 bases between. There are 11 residues in the CDR3. The CDR3 loop is CASIWRNEQFF. The CDR3 coding sequence is TGTGCCAGCATATGGAGGAATGAGCAGTTCTTC.

The chain carries TRBV4-3 and TRBJ1-1, with D unresolved. Germline lookup yields CDR1 LGHNA and CDR2 YSLEER. The CDR3 extends over 16 amino acids. Trimming took 1 base from V and 5 from J, leaving 17 bases between them. The CDR3 coding sequence is TGCGCCAGCAGCCAAGCCCAGGACCCACGAGGTACTGAAGCTTTCTTT. This translates into CASSQAQDPRGTEAFF.

The chain couples TRBV6-5 to TRBJ2-7, with 12 bases aligning to TRBD1. This CDR3 has 15 amino acids. Germline CDR1 is MNHEY and CDR2 is SVGAGI. V shed 4 bases, J shed 7 bases, and the junction held 8 bases outside the gene matches. In nucleotides, the CDR3 is TGTGCCAGCAGTTCCGGGACAGGGGGCTCCTTGGAGCAGTACTTC. It is translated as CASSSGTGGSLEQYF.

The J gene is TRBJ1-5, the V gene TRBV16; 9 bases match TRBD1. The length of the CDR3 is 18 residues. Losses at the gene ends were 4 bases for V and 4 bases for J; bases not matched to a gene: 14. Germline loops: CDR1 KGHSY, CDR2 FQNENV. DNA of the CDR3: TGTGCCAGCAGCCTCTCCTACCCGGGACAGGGAGGGAATCAGCCCCAGCATTTT. Encoded protein: CASSLSYPGQGGNQPQHF.